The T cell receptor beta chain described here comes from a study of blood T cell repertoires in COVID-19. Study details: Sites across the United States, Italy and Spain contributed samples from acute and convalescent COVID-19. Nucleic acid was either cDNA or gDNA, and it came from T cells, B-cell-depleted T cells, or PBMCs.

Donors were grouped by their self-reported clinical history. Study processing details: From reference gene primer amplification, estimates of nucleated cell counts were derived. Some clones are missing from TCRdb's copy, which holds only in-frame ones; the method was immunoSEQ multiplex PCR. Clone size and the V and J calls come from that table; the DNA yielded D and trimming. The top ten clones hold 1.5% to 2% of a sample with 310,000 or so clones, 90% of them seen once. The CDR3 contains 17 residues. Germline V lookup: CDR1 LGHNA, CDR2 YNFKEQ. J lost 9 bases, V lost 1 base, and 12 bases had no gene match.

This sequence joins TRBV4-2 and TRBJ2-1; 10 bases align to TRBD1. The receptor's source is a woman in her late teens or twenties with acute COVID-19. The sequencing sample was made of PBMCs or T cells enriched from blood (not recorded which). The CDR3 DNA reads TGTGCCAGCAGCCAAGTTCCGGGACAGGGGAGGATTGGTGAGCAGTTCTTC. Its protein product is CASSQVPGQGRIGEQFF.